Shown below are 18 T cell receptor beta chains from a single sample sequenced in a study of Ad26.COV2.S vaccination and SARS-CoV-2 variants. The assay was immunoSEQ multiplex PCR, and TCRdb's table has in-frame clones only and misses some. The repertoire has about 480,000 clones, roughly 89% of them found once; the top ten carry 9.5% to 15%. The sample's treatment: about 20 received Ad26.COV2.S at low or high dose, single or two shots; about 5 received placebo; per-sample allocation not given. Samples analyzed were those drawn on day 63 after the first vaccine or placebo injection. This specimen consisted of peripheral blood, obtained in a trial of Ad26.COV2.S vaccine versus placebo. These receptors all stem from a person between 18 and 65 years old who received the Ad26.COV2.S COVID-19 vaccine or a placebo.

The chain combines TRBV7-9 with TRBJ1-4; D is undetermined. CDR1 and CDR2 from the germline V gene are SEHNR and FQNEAQ (reference sequence). V was clipped by 1 base and J by 6 bases, with 15 bases between them. CDR3 size: 16 residues. The CDR3 region is CASSLGANSPHEKLFF. Here the CDR3 DNA reads TGTGCCAGCAGCTTAGGTGCCAACAGCCCCCATGAAAAACTGTTTTTT.

The V and J genes are TRBV28 and TRBJ2-7; D is uncertain. V was cut by 5 bases and J by 0 bases, with 14 bases left in between. This CDR3 contains 15 residues. Germline lookup yields CDR1 MDHEN and CDR2 SYDVKM. CDR3 sequence (DNA): TGTGCCAGCAGTGACCGGACGGCTAGCTCCTACGAGCAGTACTTC. Protein: CASSDRTASSYEQYF.

V and J are TRBV27 and TRBJ2-3; D is perhaps TRBD2 (5 bases). Germline V gene sequence: CDR1 MNHEY, CDR2 SMNVEV (reference sequence). The CDR3 totals 15 residues. V was shortened by 5 bases and J by 0 bases, with 12 bases between the two germline ends. The CDR3 bases are TGTGCCAGCAGTACCAGCGGTACTAGCACAGATACGCAGTATTTT. As protein: CASSTSGTSTDTQYF.

This clone was observed a handful of times. The V call is TRBV15, the J call TRBJ1-4, with 9 bases fitting TRBD1. This CDR3 is 16 amino acids long. V shed 5 bases, J shed 7 bases, and the junction held 11 bases outside the gene matches. CDR1 is LNHNV and CDR2 is YYDKDF in the germline V gene (reference sequence). The CDR3 sequence is CATSRRAGQGGEKLFF. CDR3 DNA: TGTGCCACCAGCCGTAGGGCGGGACAGGGAGGTGAAAAACTGTTTTTT.

The chain has TRBV18 and TRBJ2-1; TRBD2 matches at 11 bases. Germline V lookup: CDR1 KGHSH, CDR2 LQKENI. The CDR3 length is 15 residues. J lost 5 bases, V lost 10 bases, and 10 bases had no gene match. CDR3 sequence reads: CATHSGTSGNNEQFF. CDR3 nucleotide sequence: TGTGCCACCCACTCCGGGACTAGCGGTAACAATGAGCAGTTCTTC.

Here the CDR3 DNA reads TGTGCCAGCCATCAGGGGGCTCGCGAAAAACTGTTTTTT. Translation gives CASHQGAREKLFF. The rearrangement uses TRBV19 and TRBJ1-4; 8 positions match TRBD1. Trimming took 9 bases from V and 8 from J; bases not matched to a gene: 8. This CDR3 is built from 13 residues. Per the germline V gene, CDR1 is LNHDA and CDR2 is SQIVND (reference sequence).

About this clone itself: Other DNA sequences within the sample encode an identical CDR3. The rearrangement joins TRBV5-4 to TRBJ2-5; possible D gene TRBD1, 5 bases. Trimming shortened V by 2 bases and J by 5 bases, and 10 bases separated the two germline ends. This CDR3 region has 13 residues. Germline loops: CDR1 SGHNT, CDR2 YYREEE (reference sequence). The CDR3 loop is CASSFQGRETQYF. CDR3 in DNA: TGTGCCAGCAGCTTTCAGGGTAGGGAGACCCAGTACTTC.

This clone has only a few counts. One end of the junction does not line up with germline, which may come from a read error. The chain is built from TRBV28 and TRBJ1-6, with TRBD1 as a possible D gene (6 bases). The CDR3 is 11 amino acids. Per the germline V gene, CDR1 is MDHEN and CDR2 is SYDVKM. CDR3: CASSLGGTPDF. DNA for the CDR3: TGTGCCAGCAGTTTGGGAGGGACACCAGACTTT.

This chain joins TRBV5-4 and TRBJ2-3, with D perhaps TRBD2 (6 bases). CDR1 SGHNT and CDR2 YYREEE come from the germline V gene (reference sequence). The CDR3 extends over 17 amino acids. V shed 3 bases and J shed 5 bases, with 22 bases lying between them. CDR3 DNA: TGTGCCAGCAGCTCGCGGGGCTTTAACACACGGAGAGATACGCAGTATTTT. Protein sequence: CASSSRGFNTRRDTQYF. Using reference TRBV5-4 and TRBJ2-3 for the parts outside the CDR3, the full variable domain is ETGVTQSPTHLIKTRGQQVTLRCSSQSGHNTVSWYQQALGQGPQFIFQYYREEENGRGNFPPRFSGLQFPNYSSELNVNALELDDSALYLCASSSRGFNTRRDTQYFGPGTRLTVL.

This chain links TRBV9 with TRBJ2-7; weak D call: TRBD2 (6 bases). Trimming took 3 bases from V and 5 from J, leaving 12 bases between them. Germline values: CDR1 SGDLS, CDR2 YYNGEE. The CDR3 loop spans 13 amino acids. In nucleotides, the CDR3 is TGTGCCAGCAGCGAACGCGGGACCGACGAGCAGTACTTC. Residues: CASSERGTDEQYF.

The genes are TRBV28 and TRBJ1-5; D is unresolved. V was trimmed by 5 bases and J by 5 bases, leaving 7 bases between them. The CDR3 is 12 amino acids. CDR1 is MDHEN and CDR2 is SYDVKM in the germline V gene. The CDR3 nucleotides read TGTGCCAGCAGTGTAACGTATCAGCCCCAGCATTTT. Residues: CASSVTYQPQHF.

This clone came up once. The chain joins TRBV28 to TRBJ2-5; tentatively, D is TRBD1 or TRBD2 (6 bases each). CDR3 size: 14 residues. Trimming removed 5 bases from V and 3 bases from J, with 13 bases in between. The germline gives CDR1 MDHEN, CDR2 SYDVKM. CDR3 coding DNA: TGTGCCAGCAGTAGAGGGGGGTCGGAAGAGACCCAGTACTTC. Translating it yields CASSRGGSEETQYF. The full variable domain, completed using reference TRBV28 and TRBJ2-5, is DVKVTQSSRYLVKRTGEKVFLECVQDMDHENMFWYRQDPGLGLRLIYFSYDVKMKEKGDIPEGYSVSREKKERFSLILESASTNQTSMYLCASSRGGSEETQYFGPGTRLLVL.

V and J are TRBV6-2 or TRBV6-3 and TRBJ1-4; tentative D call: TRBD1 (5 bases). This CDR3 is built from 15 residues. The germline V gene encodes CDR1 MNHEY and CDR2 SVGEGT. V was cut by 4 bases and J by 0 bases, with 9 bases left in between. The CDR3 protein is CASSWDGATNEKLFF. CDR3 nucleotides: TGTGCCAGCAGTTGGGACGGTGCAACTAATGAAAAACTGTTTTTT.

The V and J genes are TRBV4-2 and TRBJ2-3, with 8 bases that match TRBD2. The V segment lost 3 bases and the J segment 2 bases; nucleotides outside the gene matches: 4. CDR1 LGHNA and CDR2 YNFKEQ come from the germline V gene. This CDR3 has 15 residues. CDR3 in DNA: TGTGCCAGCAGCCAGTCGGGAGGGGACACAGATACGCAGTATTTT. Its protein is CASSQSGGDTDTQYF.

The chain recombines TRBV30 with TRBJ2-2; 8 bases align to TRBD2. Germline V gene sequence: CDR1 GTSNPN, CDR2 SVGIG (reference sequence). The CDR3 loop spans 13 amino acids. V gave up 8 bases and J gave up 8 bases; unmatched junction bases: 10. The chain's CDR3 is CALRLAPTGELFF. CDR3 sequence (DNA): TGTGCCCTTCGACTAGCGCCAACGGGGGAGCTGTTTTTT. Filled out from reference TRBV30 and TRBJ2-2, the complete variable domain reads SQTIHQWPATLVQPVGSPLSLECTVEGTSNPNLYWYRQAAGRGLQLLFYSVGIGQISSEVPQNLSASRPQDRQFILSSKKLLLSDSGFYLCALRLAPTGELFFGEGSRLTVL.

The chain joins TRBV27 to TRBJ1-6, with 8 bases matching TRBD1. V shed 6 bases, J shed 7 bases, and the junction held 8 bases outside the gene matches. Germline V lookup: CDR1 MNHEY, CDR2 SMNVEV (reference sequence). The CDR3 has 15 residues. This CDR3 reads CASSRRQGMNSPLHF. The CDR3 DNA sequence: TGTGCCAGCAGCCGCCGACAGGGGATGAATTCACCCCTCCACTTT.

This clone was observed once. The CDR3 is CASSLFGTENSPLHF. As DNA, the CDR3 is TGTGCCAGCAGCTTGTTCGGGACCGAGAATTCACCCCTCCACTTT. The chain couples TRBV5-8 to TRBJ1-6, with D tentatively TRBD1 (5 bases). Germline lookup yields CDR1 SGHTS and CDR2 YDEGEE. The length of the CDR3 is 15 residues. Deletions cut 1 base from V and 7 bases from J, with 12 bases between.

The V call is TRBV19, the J call TRBJ1-1; 9 bases align to TRBD1. The CDR3 spans 14 residues. The ends lost 7 bases at V and 3 bases at J; junction bases unmatched: 6. CDR1 is LNHDA and CDR2 is SQIVND in the germline V gene (reference sequence). This chain's CDR3 is CASNKDRGDTEAFF. For the CDR3, the DNA is TGTGCCAGTAATAAGGACAGGGGCGACACTGAAGCTTTCTTT.